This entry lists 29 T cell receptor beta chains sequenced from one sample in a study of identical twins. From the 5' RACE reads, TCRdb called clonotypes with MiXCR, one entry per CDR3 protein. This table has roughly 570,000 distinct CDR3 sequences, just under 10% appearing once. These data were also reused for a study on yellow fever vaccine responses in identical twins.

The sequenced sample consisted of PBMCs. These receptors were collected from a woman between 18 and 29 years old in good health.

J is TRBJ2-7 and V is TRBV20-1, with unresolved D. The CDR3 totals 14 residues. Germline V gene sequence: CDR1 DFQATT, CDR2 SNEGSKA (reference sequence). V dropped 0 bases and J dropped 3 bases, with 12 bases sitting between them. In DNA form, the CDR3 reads TGCAGTGCTAGAGATATCTGGGTTGACTACGAGCAGTACTTC. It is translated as CSARDIWVDYEQYF.

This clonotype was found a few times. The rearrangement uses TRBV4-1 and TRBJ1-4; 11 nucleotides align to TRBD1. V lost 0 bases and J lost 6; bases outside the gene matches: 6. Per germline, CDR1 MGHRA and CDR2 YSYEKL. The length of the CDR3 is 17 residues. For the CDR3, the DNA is TGCGCCAGCAGCCAAGATCGGGGACAGGGGGGTTATGAAAAACTGTTTTTT. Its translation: CASSQDRGQGGYEKLFF.

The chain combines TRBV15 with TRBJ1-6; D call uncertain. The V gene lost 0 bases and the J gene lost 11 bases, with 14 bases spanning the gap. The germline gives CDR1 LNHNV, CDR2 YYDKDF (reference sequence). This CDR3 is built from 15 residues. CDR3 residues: CATSRDPGGSAPLHF. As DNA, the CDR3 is TGTGCCACCAGCAGAGATCCAGGAGGGTCGGCACCCCTCCACTTT.

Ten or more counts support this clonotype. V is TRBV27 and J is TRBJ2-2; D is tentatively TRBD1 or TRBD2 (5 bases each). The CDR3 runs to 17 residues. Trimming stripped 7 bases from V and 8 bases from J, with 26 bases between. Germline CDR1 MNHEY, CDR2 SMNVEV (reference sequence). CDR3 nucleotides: TGTGCCAGCAAACTGGGGGACCTGGGCGGATTTGGGGGGGAGCTGTTTTTT. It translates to CASKLGDLGGFGGELFF.

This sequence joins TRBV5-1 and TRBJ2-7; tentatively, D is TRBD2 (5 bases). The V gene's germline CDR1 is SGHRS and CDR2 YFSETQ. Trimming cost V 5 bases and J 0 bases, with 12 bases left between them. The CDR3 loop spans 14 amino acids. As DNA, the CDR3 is TGCGCCAGCAGATCGGGATCCAGCTCCTACGAGCAGTACTTC. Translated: CASRSGSSSYEQYF.

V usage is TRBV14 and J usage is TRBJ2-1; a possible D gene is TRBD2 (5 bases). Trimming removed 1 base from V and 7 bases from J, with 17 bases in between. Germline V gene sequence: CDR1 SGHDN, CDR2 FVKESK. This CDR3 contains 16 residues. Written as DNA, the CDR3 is TGTGCCAGCAGCCAAGGTTCACAGCTCGGAGGTAATGAGCAGTTCTTC. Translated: CASSQGSQLGGNEQFF.

CDR3 loop: CSARTLGSGYTDTQYF. The DNA for the CDR3 is TGCAGTGCTAGGACCCTGGGGAGCGGGTACACAGATACGCAGTATTTT. This rearrangement joins TRBV20-1 to TRBJ2-3, with D possibly being TRBD2 (6 bases). V shed 3 bases and J shed 2 bases, with 18 bases lying between them. There are 16 residues in the CDR3. Germline CDR1 DFQATT, CDR2 SNEGSKA (reference sequence).

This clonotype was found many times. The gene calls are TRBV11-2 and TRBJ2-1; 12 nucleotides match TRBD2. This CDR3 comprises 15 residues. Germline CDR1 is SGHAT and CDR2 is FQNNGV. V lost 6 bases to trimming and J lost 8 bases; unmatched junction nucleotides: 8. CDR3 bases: TGTGCCAGCAGTAGGCTGGGACTAGCGGGCCATGAGCAGTTCTTC. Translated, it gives CASSRLGLAGHEQFF.

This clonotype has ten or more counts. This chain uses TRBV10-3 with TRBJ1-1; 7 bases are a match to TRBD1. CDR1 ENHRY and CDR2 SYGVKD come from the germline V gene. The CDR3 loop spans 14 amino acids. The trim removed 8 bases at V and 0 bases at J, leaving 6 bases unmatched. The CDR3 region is CAILAGQMNTEAFF. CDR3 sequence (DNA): TGTGCCATCTTGGCGGGACAGATGAACACTGAAGCTTTCTTT.

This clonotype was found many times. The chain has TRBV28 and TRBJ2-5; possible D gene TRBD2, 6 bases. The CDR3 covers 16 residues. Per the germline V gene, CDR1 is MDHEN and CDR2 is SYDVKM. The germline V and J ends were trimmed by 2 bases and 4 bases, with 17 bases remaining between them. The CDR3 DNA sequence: TGTGCCAGCAGTTTAGGAGGGTCCGGGGAAGGAGAGACCCAGTACTTC. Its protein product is CASSLGGSGEGETQYF.

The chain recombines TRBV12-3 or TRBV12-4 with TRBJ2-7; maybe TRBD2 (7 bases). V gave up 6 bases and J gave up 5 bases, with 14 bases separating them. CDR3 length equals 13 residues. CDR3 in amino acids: CASSPRGAHEQYF. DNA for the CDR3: TGTGCCAGCAGCCCTCGGGGGGCCCACGAGCAGTACTTC.

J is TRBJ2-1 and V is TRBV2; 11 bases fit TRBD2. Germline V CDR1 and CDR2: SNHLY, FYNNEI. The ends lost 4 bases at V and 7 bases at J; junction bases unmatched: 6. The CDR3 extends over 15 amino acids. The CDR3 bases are TGTGCCAGCAGTGGAACTAGCGGGAGTCTAAATGAGCAGTTCTTC. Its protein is CASSGTSGSLNEQFF.

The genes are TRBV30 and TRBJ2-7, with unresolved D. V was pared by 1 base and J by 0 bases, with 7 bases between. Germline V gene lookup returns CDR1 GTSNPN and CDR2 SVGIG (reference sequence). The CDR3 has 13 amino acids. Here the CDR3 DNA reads TGTGCCTGGAGTGAAGGAGACTCCTACGAGCAGTACTTC. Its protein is CAWSEGDSYEQYF.

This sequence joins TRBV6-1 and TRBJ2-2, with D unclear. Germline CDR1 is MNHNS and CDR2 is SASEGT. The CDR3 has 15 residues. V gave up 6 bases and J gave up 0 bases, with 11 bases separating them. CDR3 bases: TGTGCCAGCAGAGAGAGTTTCGCGAACACCGGGGAGCTGTTTTTT. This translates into CASRESFANTGELFF.

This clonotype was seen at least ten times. The CDR3 sequence: CASSPATGELFF. Written as DNA, the CDR3 is TGTGCCAGCTCGCCGGCCACCGGGGAGCTGTTTTTT. V and J are TRBV2 and TRBJ2-2; D not resolved. The germline gives CDR1 SNHLY, CDR2 FYNNEI. This CDR3 spans 12 amino acids. Trimming left V 8 bases short and J 4 bases short, with 8 bases between.

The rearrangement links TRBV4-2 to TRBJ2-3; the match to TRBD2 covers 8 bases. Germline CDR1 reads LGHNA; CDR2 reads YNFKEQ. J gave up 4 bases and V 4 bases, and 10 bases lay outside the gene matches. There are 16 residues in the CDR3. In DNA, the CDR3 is TGTGCCAGCAGCCCAGGACTAGCCGGTTATGCAGATACGCAGTATTTT. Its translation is CASSPGLAGYADTQYF.

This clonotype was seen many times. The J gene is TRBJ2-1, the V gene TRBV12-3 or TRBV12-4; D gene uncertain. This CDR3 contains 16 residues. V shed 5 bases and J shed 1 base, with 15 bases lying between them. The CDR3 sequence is CASSPNPGQSYNEQFF. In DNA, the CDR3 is TGTGCCAGCAGTCCGAACCCGGGCCAATCCTACAATGAGCAGTTCTTC.

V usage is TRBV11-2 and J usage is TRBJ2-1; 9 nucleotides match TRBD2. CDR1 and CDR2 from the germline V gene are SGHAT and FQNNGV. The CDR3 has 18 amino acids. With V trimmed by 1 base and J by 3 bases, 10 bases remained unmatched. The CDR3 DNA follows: TGTGCCAGCAGCTTAGGACTAGCGGCTACGAAAATCTACAATGAGCAGTTCTTC. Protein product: CASSLGLAATKIYNEQFF.

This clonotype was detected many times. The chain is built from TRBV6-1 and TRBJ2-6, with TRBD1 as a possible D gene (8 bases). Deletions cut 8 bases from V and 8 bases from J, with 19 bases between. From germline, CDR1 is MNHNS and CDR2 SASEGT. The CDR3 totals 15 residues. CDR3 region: CASGETGGGSNVLTF. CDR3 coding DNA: TGTGCCAGCGGGGAAACAGGGGGAGGGTCCAACGTCCTGACTTTC.

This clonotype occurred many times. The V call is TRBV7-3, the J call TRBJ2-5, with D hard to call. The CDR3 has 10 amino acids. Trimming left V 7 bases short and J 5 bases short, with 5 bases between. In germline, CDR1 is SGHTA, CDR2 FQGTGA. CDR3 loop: CASTRETQYF. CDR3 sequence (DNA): TGTGCCAGCACTCGGGAGACCCAGTACTTC.

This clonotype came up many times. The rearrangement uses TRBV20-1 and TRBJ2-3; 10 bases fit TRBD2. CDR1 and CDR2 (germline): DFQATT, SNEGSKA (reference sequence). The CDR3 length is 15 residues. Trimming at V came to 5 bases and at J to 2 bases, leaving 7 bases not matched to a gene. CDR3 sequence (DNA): TGCAGTGCTCAGACCGGGACTAGCGACACAGATACGCAGTATTTT. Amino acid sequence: CSAQTGTSDTDTQYF.

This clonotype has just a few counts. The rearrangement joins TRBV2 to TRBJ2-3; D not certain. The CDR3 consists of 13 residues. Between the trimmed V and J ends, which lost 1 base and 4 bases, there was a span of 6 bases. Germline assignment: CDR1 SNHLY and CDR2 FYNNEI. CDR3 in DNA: TGTGCCAGCAGTGAAGGTCAATCAGATACGCAGTATTTT. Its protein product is CASSEGQSDTQYF.

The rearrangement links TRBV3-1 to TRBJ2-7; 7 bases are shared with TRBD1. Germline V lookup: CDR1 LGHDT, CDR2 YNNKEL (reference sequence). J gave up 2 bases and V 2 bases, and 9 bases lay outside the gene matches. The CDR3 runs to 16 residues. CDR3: CASSQYAAGTAYEQYF. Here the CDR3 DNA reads TGTGCCAGCAGCCAATATGCCGCAGGGACAGCCTACGAGCAGTACTTC.

The CDR3 spells CATLDGHGYTF. CDR3 in DNA: TGTGCCACTTTGGACGGGCATGGCTACACCTTC. The gene calls are TRBV27 and TRBJ1-2; D remains ambiguous. The CDR3 totals 11 residues. V was cut by 10 bases and J by 6 bases, with 12 bases left in between. Germline CDR1 is MNHEY and CDR2 is SMNVEV (reference sequence).

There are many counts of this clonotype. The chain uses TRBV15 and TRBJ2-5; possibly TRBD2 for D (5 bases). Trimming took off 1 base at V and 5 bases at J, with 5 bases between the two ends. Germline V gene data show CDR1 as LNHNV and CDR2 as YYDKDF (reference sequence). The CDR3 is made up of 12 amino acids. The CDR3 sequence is CATSRGEETQYF. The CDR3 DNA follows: TGTGCCACCAGCAGAGGGGAGGAGACCCAGTACTTC.

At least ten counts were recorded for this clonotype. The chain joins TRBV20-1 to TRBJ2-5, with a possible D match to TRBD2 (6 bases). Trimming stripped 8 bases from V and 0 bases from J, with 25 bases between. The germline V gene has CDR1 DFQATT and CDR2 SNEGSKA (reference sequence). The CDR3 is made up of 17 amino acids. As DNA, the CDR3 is TGCAGTACTACAGCTACCTATCAGGAGCGGGACCAAGAGACCCAGTACTTC. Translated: CSTTATYQERDQETQYF.

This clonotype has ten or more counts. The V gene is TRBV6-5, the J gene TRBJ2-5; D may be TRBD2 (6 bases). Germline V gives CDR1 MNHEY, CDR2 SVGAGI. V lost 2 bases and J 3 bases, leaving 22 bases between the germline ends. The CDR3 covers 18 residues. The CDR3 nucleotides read TGTGCCAGCAGTTACACCACCTTAAGCGCGGGGACCAAAGAGACCCAGTACTTC. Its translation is CASSYTTLSAGTKETQYF.

The CDR3 region has the DNA TGCGCCAGCAGCAGAAGGTTGGCAGCTAGCACAGATACGCAGTATTTT. Translation: CASSRRLAASTDTQYF. The chain couples TRBV5-1 to TRBJ2-3; no definite D call. The length of the CDR3 is 16 residues. The germline gives CDR1 SGHRS, CDR2 YFSETQ. V lost 4 bases to trimming and J lost 0 bases, with 15 bases between them.

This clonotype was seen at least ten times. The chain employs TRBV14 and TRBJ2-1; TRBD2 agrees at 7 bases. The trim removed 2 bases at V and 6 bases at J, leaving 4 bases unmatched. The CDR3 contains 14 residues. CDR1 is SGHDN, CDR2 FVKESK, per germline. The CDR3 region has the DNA TGTGCCAGCAGCCAACGCCCGGGGGGCAATGAGCAGTTCTTC. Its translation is CASSQRPGGNEQFF.